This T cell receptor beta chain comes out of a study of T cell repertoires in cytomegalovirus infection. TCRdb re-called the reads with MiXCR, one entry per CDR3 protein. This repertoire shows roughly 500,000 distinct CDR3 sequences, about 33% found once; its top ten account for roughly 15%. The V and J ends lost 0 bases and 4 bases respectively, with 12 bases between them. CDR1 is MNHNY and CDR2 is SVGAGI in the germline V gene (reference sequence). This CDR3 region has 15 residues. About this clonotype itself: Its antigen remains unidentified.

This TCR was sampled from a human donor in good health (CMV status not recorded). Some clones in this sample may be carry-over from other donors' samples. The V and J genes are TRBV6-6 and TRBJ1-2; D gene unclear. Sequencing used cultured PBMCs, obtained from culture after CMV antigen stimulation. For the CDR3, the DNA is TGTGCCAGCAGTTACTCGGCAAGGGCCGTCTATGGCTACACCTTC. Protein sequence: CASSYSARAVYGYTF.